This T cell receptor beta chain was documented in a study of CD8 T cells in Susac syndrome. Notes on the study in general: The authors acknowledged that the study's TCR sequencing and HLA analysis involved relatively few individuals.

With regard to this clonotype: What it binds is not known.

An amount of RNA that ranged from 0.5 to 1 ug was reverse transcribed with random hexamers. Across 54 Vbeta and 13 Jbeta, immunoSEQ multiplex PCR amplified TCR beta CDR3. TCRdb re-called the immunoSEQ multiplex PCR reads through MiXCR, storing one row per CDR3 protein. The top ten clones hold roughly 0.098% of a sample with around 180,000 distinct CDR3 sequences, approximately 94% of them seen once. The multiple sclerosis control cohort comprised treatment-naive individuals presenting with stable or active relapsing-remitting disease. Negative isolation yielded CD8+ and CD4+ T cells; FACS enriched TEMRA cells. This CDR3 spans 14 amino acids. Germline V lookup: CDR1 SGHRS, CDR2 YFSETQ. Trimming cost V 2 bases and J 1 base, with 9 bases left between them.

V gene TRBV5-1 combines with J gene TRBJ1-1; D is undetermined. Specimen: CD4+ T cells from PBMCs. The receptor was derived from a human donor with multiple sclerosis. CDR3 amino acids: CASSLGPTNTEAFF. The CDR3 DNA reads as TGCGCCAGCAGCTTAGGACCGACGAACACTGAAGCTTTCTTT.